The present T cell receptor beta chain was sequenced within a study of cytomegalovirus exposure and HLA in healthy donors. The CDR3 is 19 amino acids. In the PCR, 60 Vbeta and 13 Jbeta primers were used. The repertoire was sequenced with immunoSEQ multiplex PCR; TCRdb's copy has only in-frame clones and lacks some. The sample contains some 160,000 clones, around a tenth of which appear only once. Broader study findings: Later on, a genetic analysis was performed. It linked a missense variant in DCLRE1C with V- and J-gene trimming of TCR beta.

This clone appeared a few times. Its antigen is unknown. The sequence was obtained from a male donor in good health and CMV-seronegative. The sample comprised PBMCs. The chain combines TRBV12-2 with TRBJ2-7; no DNA check was done on the table's D call, TRBD1. TRBV12-2 is a pseudogene segment. The CDR3 protein is CASRLAPILNRDLSYEQYF. The CDR3 nucleotides read TGTGCAAGTCGCTTAGCGCCCATCCTCAACAGGGACCTCTCCTACGAGCAGTACTTC.